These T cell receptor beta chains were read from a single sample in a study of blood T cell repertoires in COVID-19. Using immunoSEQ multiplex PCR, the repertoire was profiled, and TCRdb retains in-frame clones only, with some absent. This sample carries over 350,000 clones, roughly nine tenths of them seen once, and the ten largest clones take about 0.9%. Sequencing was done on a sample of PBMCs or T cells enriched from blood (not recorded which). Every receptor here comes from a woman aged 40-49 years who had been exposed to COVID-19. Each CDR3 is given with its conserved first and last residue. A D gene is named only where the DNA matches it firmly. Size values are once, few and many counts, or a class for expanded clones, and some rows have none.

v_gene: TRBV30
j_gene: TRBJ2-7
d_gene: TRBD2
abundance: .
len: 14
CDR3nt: TGTGCCTGCCTCCTGACTAGCGGGGTTTACGAGCAGTACTTC
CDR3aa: CACLLTSGVYEQYF

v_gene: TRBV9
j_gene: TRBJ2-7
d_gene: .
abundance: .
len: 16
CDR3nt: TGTGCCAGCAGCGTAGGTGGAGAACGCGTCCCCTACGAGCAGTACTTC
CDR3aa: CASSVGGERVPYEQYF

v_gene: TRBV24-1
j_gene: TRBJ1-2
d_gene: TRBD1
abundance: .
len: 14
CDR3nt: TGTGCCACCAGTGACACCGGGACAGCTGTGGGCTACACCTTC
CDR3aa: CATSDTGTAVGYTF

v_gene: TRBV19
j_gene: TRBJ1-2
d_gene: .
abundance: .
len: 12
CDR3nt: TGTGCCAGTAGCACAGGAGACTGGGGCTACACCTTC
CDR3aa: CASSTGDWGYTF

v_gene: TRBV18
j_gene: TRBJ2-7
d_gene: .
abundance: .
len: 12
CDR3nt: TGTGCCAGCTCACTAGGGGGAGGGGAGCAGTACTTC
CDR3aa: CASSLGGGEQYF

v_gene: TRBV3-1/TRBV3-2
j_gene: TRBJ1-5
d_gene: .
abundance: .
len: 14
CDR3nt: TGTGCCAGCAGCCAAGGGCAGGGCGGTCAGCCCCAGCATTTT
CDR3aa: CASSQGQGGQPQHF

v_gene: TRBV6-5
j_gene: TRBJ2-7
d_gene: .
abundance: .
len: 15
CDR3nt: TGTGCCAGCAGTTCCCAGGGCCACTCAGCCTACGAGCAGTACTTC
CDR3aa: CASSSQGHSAYEQYF

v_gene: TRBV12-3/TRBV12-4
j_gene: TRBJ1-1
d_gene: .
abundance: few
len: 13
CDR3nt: TGTGCCAGCAGTTTACAGGGGATCACTGAAGCTTTCTTT
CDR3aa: CASSLQGITEAFF

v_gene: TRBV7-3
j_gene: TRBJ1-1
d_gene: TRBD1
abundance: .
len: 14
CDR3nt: TGTGCCAGCAGCCGTGAGGGGGCGCTTACTGAAGCTTTCTTT
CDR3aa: CASSREGALTEAFF

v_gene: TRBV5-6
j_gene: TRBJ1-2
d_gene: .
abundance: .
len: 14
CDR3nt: TGTGCCAGCAGTTCAGCGGGCCTCAACTATGGCTACACCTTC
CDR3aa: CASSSAGLNYGYTF

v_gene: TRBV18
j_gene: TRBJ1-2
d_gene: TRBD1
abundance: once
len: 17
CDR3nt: TGTGCCAGCTCACCACGGGGACAGGACCTTTTTAACTATGGCTACACCTTC
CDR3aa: CASSPRGQDLFNYGYTF

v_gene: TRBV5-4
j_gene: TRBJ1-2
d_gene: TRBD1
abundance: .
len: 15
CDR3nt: TGTGCCAGCAGCTTAGGGACAGGGACTAACTATGGCTACACCTTC
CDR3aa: CASSLGTGTNYGYTF

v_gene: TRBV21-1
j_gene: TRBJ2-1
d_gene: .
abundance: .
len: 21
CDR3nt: TGTGCCAGCAGCAAAGCGCTTACGGCGGTGGGGACTACTGGTGCCTACAATGAGCAGTTCTTC
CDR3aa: CASSKALTAVGTTGAYNEQFF

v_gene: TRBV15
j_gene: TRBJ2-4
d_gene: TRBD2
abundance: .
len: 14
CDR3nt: TGTGCCACCAGCGGGACGGGGGGGCCGAACATTCAGTACTTC
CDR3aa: CATSGTGGPNIQYF

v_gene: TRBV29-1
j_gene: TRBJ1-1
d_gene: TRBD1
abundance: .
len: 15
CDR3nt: TGCAGCGTTGCCGGGACAGGAGGGTTGGACACTGAAGCTTTCTTT
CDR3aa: CSVAGTGGLDTEAFF

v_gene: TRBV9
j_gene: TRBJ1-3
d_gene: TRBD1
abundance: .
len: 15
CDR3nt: TGTGCCAGCAGCGTGGGGGACAGGGCTGGAAACACCATATATTTT
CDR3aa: CASSVGDRAGNTIYF

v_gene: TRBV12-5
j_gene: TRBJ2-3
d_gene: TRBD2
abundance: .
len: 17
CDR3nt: TGTGCTAGTGGTTTAGCCACTAGCGGGAGAGCGAAGGGGCCGCAGTATTTT
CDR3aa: CASGLATSGRAKGPQYF